This T cell receptor beta chain originates from a study of blood T cells in healthy people across ages. Study-wide results and caveats: In the absence of known donor CMV status, changes in expanded clonotypes were possibly confounded. Unsorted PBMCs ruled out conclusive naive versus antigen-experienced comparison.

A sample-barcoded 5' primer and a J-beta primer mix were used in a second PCR of roughly 7 to 11 cycles. Researchers report that a template-switch adaptor with 12 random nucleotides tagged each cDNA molecule. From the 5' RACE reads, TCRdb called clonotypes with MiXCR, one entry per CDR3 protein. Of about 1 million distinct CDR3 sequences in the sample, more than 40% were seen once. V lost 5 bases to trimming and J lost 2 bases, with 11 bases between them. CDR1 SGHRS and CDR2 YFSETQ come from the germline V gene. There are 13 residues in the CDR3. Comment on this clonotype: Its antigen is currently unknown.

No fewer than 6 million PBMCs went into each sample. Sequencing input: blood. The rearrangement uses TRBV5-1 and TRBJ2-7; D is uncertain. The sequence came from a woman aged 55-70 years in good health. The CDR3 nucleotides read TGCGCCAGCAGAAAGGGCCCAACCTACGAGCAGTACTTC. This translates into CASRKGPTYEQYF.